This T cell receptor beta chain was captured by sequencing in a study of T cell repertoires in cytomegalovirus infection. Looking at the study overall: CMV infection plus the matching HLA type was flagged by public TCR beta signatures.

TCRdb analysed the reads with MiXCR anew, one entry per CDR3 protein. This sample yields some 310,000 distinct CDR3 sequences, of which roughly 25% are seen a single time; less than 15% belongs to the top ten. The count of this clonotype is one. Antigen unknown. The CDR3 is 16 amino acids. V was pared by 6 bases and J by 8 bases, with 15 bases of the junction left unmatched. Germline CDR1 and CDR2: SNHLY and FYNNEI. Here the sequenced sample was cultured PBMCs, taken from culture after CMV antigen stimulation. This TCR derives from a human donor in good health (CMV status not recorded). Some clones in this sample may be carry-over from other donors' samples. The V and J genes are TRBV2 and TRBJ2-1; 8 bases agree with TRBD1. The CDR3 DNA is TGTGCCAGCAGAAACTGGACAGGGTTTGATAGGGATGAGCAGTTCTTC. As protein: CASRNWTGFDRDEQFF. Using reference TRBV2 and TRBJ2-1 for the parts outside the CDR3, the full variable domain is EPEVTQTPSHQVTQMGQEVILRCVPISNHLYFYWYRQILGQKVEFLVSFYNNEISEKSEIFDDQFSVERPDGSNFTLKIRSTKLEDSAMYFCASRNWTGFDRDEQFFGPGTRLTVL.